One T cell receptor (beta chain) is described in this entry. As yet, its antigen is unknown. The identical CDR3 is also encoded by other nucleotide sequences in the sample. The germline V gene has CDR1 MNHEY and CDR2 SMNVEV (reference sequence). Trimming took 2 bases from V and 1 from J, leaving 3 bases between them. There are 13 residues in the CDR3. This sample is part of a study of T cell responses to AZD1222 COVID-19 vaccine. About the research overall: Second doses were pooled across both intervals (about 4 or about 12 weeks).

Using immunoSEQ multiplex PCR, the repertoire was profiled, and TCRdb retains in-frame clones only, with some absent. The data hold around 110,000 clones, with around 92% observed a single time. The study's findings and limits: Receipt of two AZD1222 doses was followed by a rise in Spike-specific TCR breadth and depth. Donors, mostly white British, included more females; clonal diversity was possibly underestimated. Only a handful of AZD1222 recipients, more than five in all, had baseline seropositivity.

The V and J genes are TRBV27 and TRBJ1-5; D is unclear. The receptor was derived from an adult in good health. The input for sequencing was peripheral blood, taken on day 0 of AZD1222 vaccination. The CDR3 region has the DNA TGTGCCAGCAGTTTAAGCAGCAATCAGCCCCAGCATTTT. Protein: CASSLSSNQPQHF.